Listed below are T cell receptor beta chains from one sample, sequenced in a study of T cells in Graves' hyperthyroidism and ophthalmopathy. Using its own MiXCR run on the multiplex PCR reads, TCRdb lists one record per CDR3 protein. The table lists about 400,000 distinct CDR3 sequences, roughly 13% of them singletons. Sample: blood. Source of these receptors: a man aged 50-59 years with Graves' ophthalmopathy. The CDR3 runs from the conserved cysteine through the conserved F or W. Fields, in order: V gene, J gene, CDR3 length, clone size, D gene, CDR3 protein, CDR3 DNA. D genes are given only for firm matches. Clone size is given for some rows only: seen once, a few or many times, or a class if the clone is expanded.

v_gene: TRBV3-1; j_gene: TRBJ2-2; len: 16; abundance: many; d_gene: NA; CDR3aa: CASSQVSGIGTGELFF; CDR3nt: TGTGCCAGCAGCCAAGTTTCCGGAATTGGTACCGGGGAGCTGTTTTTT
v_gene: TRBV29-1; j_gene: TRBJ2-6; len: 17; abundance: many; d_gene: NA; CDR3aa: CSVASGTVGSGANVLTF; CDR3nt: TGCAGCGTTGCTTCGGGTACGGTCGGCTCTGGGGCCAACGTCCTGACTTTC
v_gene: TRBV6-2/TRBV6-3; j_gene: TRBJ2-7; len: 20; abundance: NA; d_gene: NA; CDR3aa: CASSYSVRFRGTPSSYEQYF; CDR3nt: TGTGCCAGCAGTTACTCGGTGAGATTCCGAGGGACTCCCAGTTCCTACGAGCAGTACTTC
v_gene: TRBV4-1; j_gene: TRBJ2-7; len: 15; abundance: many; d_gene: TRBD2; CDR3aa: CASSQGEAGAGEQYF; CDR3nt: TGCGCCAGCAGCCAAGGGGAGGCGGGAGCAGGCGAGCAGTACTTC
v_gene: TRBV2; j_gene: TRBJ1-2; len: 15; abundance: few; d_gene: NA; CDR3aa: CASSKDPGGSRGYTF; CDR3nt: TGTGCCAGCAGTAAAGACCCGGGGGGTTCGCGCGGCTACACCTTC
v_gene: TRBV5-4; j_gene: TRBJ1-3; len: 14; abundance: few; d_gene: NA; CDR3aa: CASTSDVSGNTIYF; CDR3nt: TGTGCCAGCACCTCAGACGTCTCTGGAAACACCATATATTTT
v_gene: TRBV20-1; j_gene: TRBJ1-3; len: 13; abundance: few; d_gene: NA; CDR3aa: CSARETVRNTIYF; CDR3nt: TGCAGTGCTAGAGAGACAGTTAGAAACACCATATATTTT
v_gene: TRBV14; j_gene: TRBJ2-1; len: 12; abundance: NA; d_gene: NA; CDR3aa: CASSPHPNEQFF; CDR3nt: TGTGCCAGCAGCCCGCACCCGAATGAGCAGTTCTTC
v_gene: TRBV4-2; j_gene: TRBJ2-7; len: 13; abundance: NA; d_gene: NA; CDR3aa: CASSQAGFYEQYF; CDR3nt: TGTGCCAGCAGCCAAGCGGGGTTCTACGAGCAGTACTTC
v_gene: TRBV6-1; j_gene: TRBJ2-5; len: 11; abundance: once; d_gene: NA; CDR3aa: CASSETGAMYF; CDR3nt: TGCGCCAGCAGTGAAACTGGGGCCATGTACTTC
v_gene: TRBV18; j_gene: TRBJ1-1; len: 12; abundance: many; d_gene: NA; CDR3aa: CASSPRSAEAFF; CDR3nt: TGTGCCAGCTCACCAAGGAGTGCTGAAGCTTTCTTT
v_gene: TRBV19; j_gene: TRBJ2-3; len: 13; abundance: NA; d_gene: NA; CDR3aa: CASSMWGADTQYF; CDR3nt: TGTGCCAGTAGTATGTGGGGTGCAGATACGCAGTATTTT
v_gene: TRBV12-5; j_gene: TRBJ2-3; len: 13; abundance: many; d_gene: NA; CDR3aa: CASGLNQGFPQYF; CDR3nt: TGTGCTAGTGGTCTAAACCAGGGGTTTCCGCAGTATTTT
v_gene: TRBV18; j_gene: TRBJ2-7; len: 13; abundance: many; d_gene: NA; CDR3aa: CASSAITGYEQYF; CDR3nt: TGTGCCAGCTCAGCGATTACAGGGTACGAGCAGTACTTC
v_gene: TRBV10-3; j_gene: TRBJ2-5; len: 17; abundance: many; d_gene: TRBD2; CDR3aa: CAISGASGSLVGETQYF; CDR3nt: TGTGCCATCAGTGGTGCTAGCGGGAGTTTAGTTGGGGAGACCCAGTACTTC
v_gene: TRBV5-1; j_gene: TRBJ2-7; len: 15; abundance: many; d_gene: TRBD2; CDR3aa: CASSNSRSREGEQYF; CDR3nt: TGCGCCAGCAGCAATAGCCGGTCGCGGGAGGGCGAGCAGTACTTC
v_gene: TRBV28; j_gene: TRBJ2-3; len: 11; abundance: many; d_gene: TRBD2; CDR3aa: CASSEAGGWYF; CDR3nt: TGTGCCAGCAGTGAAGCGGGAGGGTGGTATTTT
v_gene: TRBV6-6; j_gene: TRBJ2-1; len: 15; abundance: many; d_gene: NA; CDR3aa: CASSYSIWTRGEQFF; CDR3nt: TGTGCCAGCAGTTACTCGATCTGGACACGGGGTGAGCAGTTCTTC
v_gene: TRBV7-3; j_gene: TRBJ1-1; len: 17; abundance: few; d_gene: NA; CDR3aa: CASSPTWFGPKNTEAFF; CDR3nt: TGTGCCAGCAGCCCTACATGGTTTGGGCCCAAGAACACTGAAGCTTTCTTT
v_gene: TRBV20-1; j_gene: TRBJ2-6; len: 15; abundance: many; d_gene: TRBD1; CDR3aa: CSAGTGGSGANVLTF; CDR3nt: TGCAGTGCCGGGACAGGGGGTTCTGGGGCCAACGTCCTGACTTTC
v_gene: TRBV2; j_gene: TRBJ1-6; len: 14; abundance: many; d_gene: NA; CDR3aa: CATRSSTVNSPLHF; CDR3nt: TGTGCCACCCGAAGTTCCACGGTTAATTCACCCCTCCACTTT
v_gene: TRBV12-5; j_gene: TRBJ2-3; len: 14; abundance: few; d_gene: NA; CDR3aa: CASGETNVTDTQYF; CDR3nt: TGTGCTAGTGGTGAGACTAACGTCACAGATACGCAGTATTTT
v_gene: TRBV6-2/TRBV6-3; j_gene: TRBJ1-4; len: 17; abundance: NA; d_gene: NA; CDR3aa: CARPFNETGYNNEKLFF; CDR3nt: TGTGCCAGACCGTTCAACGAGACAGGTTATAATAATGAAAAACTGTTTTTT
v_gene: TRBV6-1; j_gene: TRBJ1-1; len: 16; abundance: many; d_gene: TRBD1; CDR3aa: CASTANRGRRVTEAFF; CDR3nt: TGTGCCAGCACCGCGAACAGGGGGCGCCGAGTAACTGAAGCTTTCTTT
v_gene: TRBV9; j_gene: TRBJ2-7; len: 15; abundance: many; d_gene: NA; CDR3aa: CASSRRESGVYEQYF; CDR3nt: TGTGCCAGCAGTAGGCGGGAGTCAGGGGTGTACGAGCAGTACTTC
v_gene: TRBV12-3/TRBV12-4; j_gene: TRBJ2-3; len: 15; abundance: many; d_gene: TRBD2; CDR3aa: CASRTGTSGSHAQYF; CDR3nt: TGTGCCAGCAGAACCGGGACTAGCGGGAGCCATGCGCAGTATTTT
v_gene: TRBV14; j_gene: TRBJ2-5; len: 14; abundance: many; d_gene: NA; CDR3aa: CASSQLSGRGTQYF; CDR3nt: TGTGCCAGCAGCCAGTTGTCGGGGAGAGGGACCCAGTACTTC
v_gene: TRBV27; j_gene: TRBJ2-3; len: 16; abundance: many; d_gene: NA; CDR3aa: CASSLSSLPPADTQYF; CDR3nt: TGTGCCAGCAGTTTATCGTCTCTCCCTCCGGCAGATACGCAGTATTTT
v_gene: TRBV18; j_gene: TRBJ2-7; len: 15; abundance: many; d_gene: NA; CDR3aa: CASSPLFQEGYEQYF; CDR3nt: TGTGCCAGCTCACCCCTTTTCCAGGAGGGCTACGAGCAGTACTTC
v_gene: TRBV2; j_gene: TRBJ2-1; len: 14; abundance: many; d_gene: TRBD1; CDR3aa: CASKDRGTYNEQFF; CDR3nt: TGTGCCAGCAAAGACAGGGGCACCTACAATGAGCAGTTCTTC
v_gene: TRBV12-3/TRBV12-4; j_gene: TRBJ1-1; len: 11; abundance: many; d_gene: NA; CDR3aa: CASSFLHEAFF; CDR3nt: TGTGCCAGCAGTTTCCTGCATGAAGCTTTCTTT
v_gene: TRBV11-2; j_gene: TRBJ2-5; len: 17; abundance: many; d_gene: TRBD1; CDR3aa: CASSWGPGTGGEETQYF; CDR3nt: TGTGCCAGCAGCTGGGGTCCCGGGACAGGGGGCGAAGAGACCCAGTACTTC
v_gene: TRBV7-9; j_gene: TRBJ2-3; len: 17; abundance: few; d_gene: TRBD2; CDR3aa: CASSLAPGLAGGHTQYF; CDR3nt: TGTGCCAGCAGCTTAGCTCCAGGACTAGCGGGAGGTCATACGCAGTATTTT
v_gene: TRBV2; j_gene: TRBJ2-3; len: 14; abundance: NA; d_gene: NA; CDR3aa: CATKPRIITDTQYF; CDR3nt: TGTGCCACCAAGCCCAGGATTATTACAGATACGCAGTATTTT
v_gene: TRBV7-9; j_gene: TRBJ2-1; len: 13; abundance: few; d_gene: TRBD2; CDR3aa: CASSYRTSSEQFF; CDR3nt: TGTGCCAGCAGCTACCGGACTAGCTCTGAGCAGTTCTTC
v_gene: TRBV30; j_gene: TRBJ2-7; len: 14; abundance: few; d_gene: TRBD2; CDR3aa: CAWSNPSGRIEQYF; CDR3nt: TGTGCCTGGAGTAATCCTAGCGGGAGGATTGAGCAGTACTTC
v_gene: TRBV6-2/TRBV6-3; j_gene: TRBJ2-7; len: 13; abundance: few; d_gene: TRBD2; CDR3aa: CASTLAGTYEQYF; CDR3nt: TGTGCCAGCACGCTAGCGGGAACCTACGAGCAGTACTTC
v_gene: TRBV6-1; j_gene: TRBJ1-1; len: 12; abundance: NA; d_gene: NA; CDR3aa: CASFRLDTEALF; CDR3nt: TGTGCCAGTTTTCGGCTGGACACTGAAGCTCTCTTT
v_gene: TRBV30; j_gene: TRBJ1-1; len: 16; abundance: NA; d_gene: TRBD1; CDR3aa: CAWSDSQGLRYTEAFF; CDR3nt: TGTGCCTGGAGTGACTCACAGGGGCTACGTTACACTGAAGCTTTCTTT
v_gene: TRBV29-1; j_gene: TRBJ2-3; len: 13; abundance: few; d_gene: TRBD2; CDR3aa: CSVGRVSTDTQYF; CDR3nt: TGCAGCGTCGGGAGGGTGAGCACAGATACGCAGTATTTT
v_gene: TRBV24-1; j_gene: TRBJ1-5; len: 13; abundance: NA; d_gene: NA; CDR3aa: CATSGGGDRAQHF; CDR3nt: TGTGCCACCAGTGGTGGGGGGGACCGGGCCCAGCATTTT
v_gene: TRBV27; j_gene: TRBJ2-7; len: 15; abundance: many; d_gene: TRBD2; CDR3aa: CASTNFTSGTYEQYF; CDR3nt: TGTGCCAGCACAAACTTTACTAGCGGAACCTACGAGCAGTACTTC
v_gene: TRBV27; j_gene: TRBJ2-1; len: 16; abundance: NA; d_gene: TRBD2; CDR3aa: CASSLYGLAASNEQFF; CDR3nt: TGTGCCAGCAGTTTGTACGGACTAGCGGCGAGCAATGAGCAGTTCTTC
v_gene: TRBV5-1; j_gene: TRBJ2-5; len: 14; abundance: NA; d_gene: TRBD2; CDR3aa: CASSRSGREETQYF; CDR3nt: TGCGCCAGCAGTAGAAGCGGGAGGGAAGAGACCCAGTACTTC
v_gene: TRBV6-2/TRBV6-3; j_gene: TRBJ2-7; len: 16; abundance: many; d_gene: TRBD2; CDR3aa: CASRLTSGGPSYEQYF; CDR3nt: TGTGCCAGCAGACTAACTAGCGGGGGACCCTCCTACGAGCAGTACTTC
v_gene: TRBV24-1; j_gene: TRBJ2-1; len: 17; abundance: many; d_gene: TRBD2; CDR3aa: CATSDDSGTSGYNEQFF; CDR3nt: TGTGCCACCAGTGATGATTCCGGGACTAGCGGTTACAATGAGCAGTTCTTC
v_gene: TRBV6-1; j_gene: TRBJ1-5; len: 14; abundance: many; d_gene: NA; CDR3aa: CASSSDRSNQPQHF; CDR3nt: TGTGCCAGCAGCTCTGACAGGAGCAATCAGCCCCAGCATTTT
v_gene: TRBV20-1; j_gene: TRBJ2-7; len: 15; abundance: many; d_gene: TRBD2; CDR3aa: CSARGRTSVPYEQYF; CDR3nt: TGCAGTGCTAGAGGTCGGACTAGCGTTCCCTACGAGCAGTACTTC
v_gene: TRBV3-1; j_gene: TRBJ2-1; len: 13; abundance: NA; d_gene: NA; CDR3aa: CASASPNYNEQFF; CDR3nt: TGTGCCAGCGCCTCACCTAATTACAATGAGCAGTTCTTC
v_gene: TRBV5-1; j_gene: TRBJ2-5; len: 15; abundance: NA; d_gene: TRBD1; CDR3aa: CASSFNRGSGETQYF; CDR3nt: TGCGCCAGCAGCTTTAACAGGGGTTCAGGAGAGACCCAGTACTTC
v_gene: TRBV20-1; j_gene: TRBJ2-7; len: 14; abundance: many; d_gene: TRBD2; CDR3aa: CSAPVTSGRNEQYF; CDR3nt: TGCAGTGCCCCGGTGACTAGCGGGAGGAACGAGCAGTACTTC
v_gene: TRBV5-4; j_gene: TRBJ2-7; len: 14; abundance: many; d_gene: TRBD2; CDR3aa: CASSTGLAGYEQYF; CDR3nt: TGTGCCAGCAGCACGGGACTAGCTGGCTACGAGCAGTACTTC
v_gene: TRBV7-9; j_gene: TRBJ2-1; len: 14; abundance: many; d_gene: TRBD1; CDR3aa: CASSLSRGLNEQFF; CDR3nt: TGTGCCAGCAGCTTAAGCAGGGGGCTGAATGAGCAGTTCTTC
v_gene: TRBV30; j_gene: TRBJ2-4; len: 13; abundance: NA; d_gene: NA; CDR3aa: CAWSFRGSNIQYF; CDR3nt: TGTGCCTGGAGTTTTCGGGGCTCGAACATTCAGTACTTC
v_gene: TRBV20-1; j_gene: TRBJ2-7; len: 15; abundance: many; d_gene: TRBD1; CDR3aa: CSAEQGTNTGYEQYF; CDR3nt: TGCAGTGCTGAACAGGGGACGAATACAGGCTACGAGCAGTACTTC
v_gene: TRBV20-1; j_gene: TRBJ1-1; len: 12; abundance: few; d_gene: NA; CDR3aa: CSALSDEREAFF; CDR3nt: TGCAGTGCTCTATCCGACGAACGGGAAGCTTTCTTT
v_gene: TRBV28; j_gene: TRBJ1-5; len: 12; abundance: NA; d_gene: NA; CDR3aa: CASSLSDQPQHF; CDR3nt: TGTGCCAGCAGTTTATCCGATCAGCCCCAGCATTTT